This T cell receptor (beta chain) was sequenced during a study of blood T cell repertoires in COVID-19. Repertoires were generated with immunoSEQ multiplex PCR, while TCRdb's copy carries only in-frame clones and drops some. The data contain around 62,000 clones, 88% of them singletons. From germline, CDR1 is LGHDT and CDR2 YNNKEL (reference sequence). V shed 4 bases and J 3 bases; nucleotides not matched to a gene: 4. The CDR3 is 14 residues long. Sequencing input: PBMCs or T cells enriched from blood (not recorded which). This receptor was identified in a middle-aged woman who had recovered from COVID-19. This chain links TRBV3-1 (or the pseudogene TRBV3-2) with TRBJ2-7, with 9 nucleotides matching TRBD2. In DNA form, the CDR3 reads TGTGCCAGCAGCCCCCCTAGCGGGGTCTACGAGCAGTACTTC. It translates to CASSPPSGVYEQYF.